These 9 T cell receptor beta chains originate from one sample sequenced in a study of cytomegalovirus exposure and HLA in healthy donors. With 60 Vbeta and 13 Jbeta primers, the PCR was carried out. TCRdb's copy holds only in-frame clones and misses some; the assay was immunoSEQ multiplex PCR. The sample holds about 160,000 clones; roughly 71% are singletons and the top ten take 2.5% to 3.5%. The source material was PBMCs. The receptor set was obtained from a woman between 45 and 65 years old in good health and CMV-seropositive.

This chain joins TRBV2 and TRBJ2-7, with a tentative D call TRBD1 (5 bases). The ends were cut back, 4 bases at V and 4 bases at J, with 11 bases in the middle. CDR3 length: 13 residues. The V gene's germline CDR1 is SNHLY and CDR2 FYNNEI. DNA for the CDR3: TGTGCCAGCAGTGTAGGGGCCAAATACGAGCAGTACTTC. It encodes CASSVGAKYEQYF.

CDR3 nucleotide sequence: TGTGCCAGCAGCTACACCACAGGGGACTACACCTTC. Its protein product is CASSYTTGDYTF. The chain uses TRBV7-9 and TRBJ1-2, with 7 bases aligning to TRBD1. J lost 10 bases, V lost 4 bases, and 6 bases had no gene match. Germline V lookup: CDR1 SEHNR, CDR2 FQNEAQ (reference sequence). CDR3 length: 12 residues.

CDR3 nucleotides: TGCAGCGTTACCCAAGGGGGCGACACTGAAGCTTTCTTT. Translation: CSVTQGGDTEAFF. This chain uses TRBV29-1 with TRBJ1-1, with 7 nucleotides matching TRBD1. Germline lookup yields CDR1 SQVTM and CDR2 ANQGSEA. With 5 bases clipped from V and 3 bases from J, the junction kept 6 bases outside the gene matches. The CDR3 is 13 residues long.

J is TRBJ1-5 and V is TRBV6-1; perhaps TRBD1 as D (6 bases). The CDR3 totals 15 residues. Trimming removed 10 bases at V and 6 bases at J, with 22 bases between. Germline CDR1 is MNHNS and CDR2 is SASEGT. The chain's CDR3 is CATRTDPSAGQPQHF. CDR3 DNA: TGTGCCACCCGGACAGATCCGTCGGCCGGTCAGCCCCAGCATTTT.

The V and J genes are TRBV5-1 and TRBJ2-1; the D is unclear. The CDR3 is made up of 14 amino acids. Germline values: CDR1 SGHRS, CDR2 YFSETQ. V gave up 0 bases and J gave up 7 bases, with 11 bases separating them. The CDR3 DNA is TGCGCCAGCAGCTTGGTTCTCCCCGGGAATGAGCAGTTCTTC. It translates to CASSLVLPGNEQFF.

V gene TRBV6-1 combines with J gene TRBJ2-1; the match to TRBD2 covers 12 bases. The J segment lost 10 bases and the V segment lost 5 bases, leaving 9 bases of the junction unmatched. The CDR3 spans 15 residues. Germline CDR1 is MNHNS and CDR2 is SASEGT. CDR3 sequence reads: CASSSSSGGAREQFF. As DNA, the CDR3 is TGTGCCAGCAGTTCTTCTAGCGGGGGGGCTCGGGAGCAGTTCTTC.

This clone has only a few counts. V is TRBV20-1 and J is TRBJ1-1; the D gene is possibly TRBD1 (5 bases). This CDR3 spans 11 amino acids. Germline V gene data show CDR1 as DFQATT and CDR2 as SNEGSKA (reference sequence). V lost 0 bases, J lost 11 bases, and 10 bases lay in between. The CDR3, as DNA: TGCAGTGCTAGAGATAAACGGGGGGCTTTCTTT. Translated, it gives CSARDKRGAFF.

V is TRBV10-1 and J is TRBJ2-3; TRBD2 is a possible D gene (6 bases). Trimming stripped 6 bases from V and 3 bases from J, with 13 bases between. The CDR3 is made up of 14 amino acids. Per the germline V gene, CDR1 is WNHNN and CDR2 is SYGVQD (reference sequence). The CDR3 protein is CASSRGLVTDTQYF. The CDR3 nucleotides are TGCGCCAGCAGCCGGGGGTTGGTGACAGATACGCAGTATTTT.

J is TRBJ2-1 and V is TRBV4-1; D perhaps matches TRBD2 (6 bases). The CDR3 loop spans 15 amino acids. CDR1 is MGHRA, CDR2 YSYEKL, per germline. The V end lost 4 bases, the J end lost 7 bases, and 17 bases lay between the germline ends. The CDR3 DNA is TGCGCCAGCAGCCGACTAGAACTGGGGCTTAATGAGCAGTTCTTC. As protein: CASSRLELGLNEQFF.